This T cell receptor (beta chain) was captured by sequencing in a study of T cell responses to AZD1222 COVID-19 vaccine. The CDR3 is made up of 11 amino acids. V dropped 0 bases and J dropped 8 bases, with 4 bases sitting between them. Germline V lookup: CDR1 LGHDT, CDR2 YNNKEL (reference sequence). Study-wide results and caveats: Dominant at 160-218 and 743-854, vaccine-associated CD4 TCRs also spanned spike. At baseline, seropositivity was found in only six or seven AZD1222 recipients.

As for this clone: Its antigen is not identified.

The repertoire was sequenced with immunoSEQ multiplex PCR; TCRdb's copy has only in-frame clones and lacks some. The sample yields roughly 150,000 clones, around 89% seen once. The sequence was collected from an adult who received the AZD1222 COVID-19 vaccine. The rearrangement links TRBV3-1 (or the pseudogene TRBV3-2) to TRBJ1-1; D gene uncertain. The input for sequencing was peripheral blood, taken 28 days after the second AZD1222 dose. The CDR3 DNA is TGTGCCAGCAGCCAAGAGACCGAAGCTTTCTTT. Protein product: CASSQETEAFF.